The 16 T cell receptor beta chains below were found in one sample sequenced in a study of T cell repertoires in cytomegalovirus infection. Their recognized antigens are unknown. TCRdb itself ran the reads through MiXCR, one entry per CDR3 protein. The sample lists about 85,000 distinct CDR3 sequences, approximately 45% occurring once. The sample was CD8+ T cells from cultured PBMCs, taken from culture after CMV antigen stimulation. All receptors come from a human donor in good health (CMV status not recorded). Some clones in this sample may be carry-over from other donors' samples.

The rearrangement links TRBV24-1 to TRBJ2-2, with a weak D call TRBD2 (6 bases). Germline V gene data show CDR1 as KGHDR and CDR2 as SFDVKD. The CDR3 runs to 15 residues. The ends were cut back, 6 bases at V and 5 bases at J, with 15 bases in the middle. CDR3 sequence: CATSFRQEGTGELFF. The CDR3 bases are TGTGCCACCAGTTTTCGTCAGGAGGGGACCGGGGAGCTGTTTTTT.

The genes are TRBV7-4 and TRBJ2-7, with TRBD1 matching 7 bases. Germline CDR1 SGHVT, CDR2 SQSDAQ. V dropped 5 bases and J dropped 5; count of bases not matched to a gene: 9. This CDR3 comprises 14 residues. The CDR3 coding sequence is TGTGCCAGCAGCAACCCTACAGGGGACAACGAGCAGTACTTC. As protein: CASSNPTGDNEQYF.

The V call is TRBV28, the J call TRBJ2-7, with D possibly being TRBD2 (6 bases). V was trimmed by 7 bases and J by 0 bases, leaving 16 bases between them. Germline V CDR1 and CDR2: MDHEN, SYDVKM. This CDR3 has 15 amino acids. CDR3 sequence: CASTPRGKVSYEQYF. CDR3 DNA sequence: TGTGCCAGCACCCCACGGGGGAAGGTCTCCTACGAGCAGTACTTC.

The chain recombines TRBV9 with TRBJ2-7; possibly TRBD1 for D (7 bases). V lost 4 bases to trimming and J lost 2 bases, with 13 bases between them. The CDR3 loop spans 14 amino acids. Germline CDR1 reads SGDLS; CDR2 reads YYNGEE. In DNA, the CDR3 is TGTGCCAGCAGCCCGGGGGACAGTACCTACGAGCAGTACTTC. Amino acid sequence: CASSPGDSTYEQYF.

This clonotype was observed a handful of times. The chain has TRBV12-3 or TRBV12-4 and TRBJ2-7; D remains ambiguous. The CDR3 has 13 amino acids. V lost 6 bases and J lost 3, with 12 bases in between. The CDR3 spells CASSRTVNYEQYF. CDR3 in DNA: TGTGCCAGCAGCCGAACCGTTAACTACGAGCAGTACTTC.

The chain recombines TRBV6-5 with TRBJ2-1; D uncertain. This CDR3 comprises 12 residues. From germline, CDR1 is MNHEY and CDR2 SVGAGI. The V end lost 6 bases, the J end lost 8 bases, and 11 bases lay between the germline ends. CDR3 region: CASSLKMDEQFF. The CDR3 coding sequence is TGTGCCAGCAGCCTAAAGATGGATGAGCAGTTCTTC.

This rearrangement joins TRBV4-1 to TRBJ1-1; TRBD1 is a possible D gene (5 bases). Trimming left V 0 bases short and J 4 bases short, with 15 bases between. Germline values: CDR1 MGHRA, CDR2 YSYEKL. The CDR3 has 16 residues. DNA of the CDR3: TGCGCCAGCAGCCAAGATCTGGGGGGAGTGGGCACTGAAGCTTTCTTT. It specifies CASSQDLGGVGTEAFF.

This clonotype was seen only a few times. This rearrangement joins TRBV7-8 to TRBJ1-1; tentative D call: TRBD1 (6 bases). There are 16 residues in the CDR3. V was shortened by 1 base and J by 0 bases, with 12 bases between the two germline ends. Germline V gives CDR1 SGHVS, CDR2 FQNEAQ. The chain's CDR3 is CASSLGQVGLNTEAFF. Written as DNA, the CDR3 is TGTGCCAGCAGCTTAGGACAGGTGGGACTGAACACTGAAGCTTTCTTT.

This clonotype was observed many times. The genes are TRBV7-8 and TRBJ1-4; D is perhaps TRBD1 (5 bases). Germline V gene sequence: CDR1 SGHVS, CDR2 FQNEAQ. The CDR3 is 14 amino acids. V was shortened by 1 base and J by 6 bases, with 9 bases between the two germline ends. CDR3 protein: CASSLEAGDEKLFF. In DNA form, the CDR3 reads TGTGCCAGCAGCTTAGAAGCGGGGGATGAAAAACTGTTTTTT. Complete variable domain (other parts from reference TRBV7-8 and TRBJ1-4): GAGVSQSPRYKVAKRGQDVALRCDPISGHVSLFWYQQALGQGPEFLTYFQNEAQLDKSGLPSDRFFAERPEGSVSTLKIQRTQQEDSAVYLCASSLEAGDEKLFFGSGTQLSVL.

The rearrangement joins TRBV10-1 to TRBJ1-2, with D maybe TRBD1 (5 bases). CDR3 length equals 14 residues. V was trimmed by 0 bases and J by 7 bases, leaving 12 bases between them. Germline loops: CDR1 WNHNN, CDR2 SYGVQD (reference sequence). The DNA for the CDR3 is TGCGCCAGCAGTGAGTCGGCCGGGACCGGTGGCTACACCTTC. Its translation: CASSESAGTGGYTF.

This clonotype was observed many times. This chain uses TRBV19 with TRBJ2-1; 8 bases are shared with TRBD2. There are 14 residues in the CDR3. The ends lost 5 bases at V and 3 bases at J; junction bases unmatched: 3. Germline lookup yields CDR1 LNHDA and CDR2 SQIVND (reference sequence). Here the CDR3 DNA reads TGTGCCAGTAGTGAGAGCGGGAGCTACAATGAGCAGTTCTTC. Its translation is CASSESGSYNEQFF.

Turning to this clonotype: The junction shows a germline mismatch at one end, possibly a read error. The chain couples TRBV4-1 to TRBJ1-1; the D gene is possibly TRBD1 (5 bases). The CDR3 contains 15 residues. CDR1 and CDR2 (germline): MGHRA, YSYEKL. The CDR3 DNA reads TGCGCCAGCAGCCAAGATTCGGGGGGTAGGACTGAAGATTTCTTT. The encoded protein is CASSQDSGGRTEDFF.

This clonotype was seen a handful of times. The chain employs TRBV7-9 and TRBJ2-1, with D perhaps assigned TRBD1 or TRBD2 (6 bases each). V was trimmed by 8 bases and J by 5 bases, leaving 16 bases between them. Per germline, CDR1 SEHNR and CDR2 FQNEAQ (reference sequence). This CDR3 region has 14 residues. The CDR3: CASRGGGFNNEQFF. The CDR3 region has the DNA TGTGCCAGCCGCGGAGGGGGGTTCAACAATGAGCAGTTCTTC.

The chain is built from TRBV6-6 and TRBJ1-2; no clear D. V was clipped by 2 bases and J by 6 bases, with 1 base between them. Germline CDR1 reads MNHNY; CDR2 reads SVGAGI (reference sequence). This CDR3 has 10 amino acids. CDR3 nucleotides: TGTGCCAGCAGTTACAATGGCTACACCTTC. Translating it yields CASSYNGYTF.

The rearrangement uses TRBV6-1 and TRBJ2-3; TRBD2 agrees at 14 bases. V trimming: 8 bases; J trimming: 5 bases; junction bases outside the gene matches: 6. The length of the CDR3 is 15 residues. The germline CDR1 and CDR2 sequences are MNHNS and SASEGT. The CDR3 reads CASLTSGRAKDTQYF. CDR3 sequence (DNA): TGTGCCAGCCTGACTAGCGGGAGGGCCAAAGATACGCAGTATTTT.

This clonotype was seen a handful of times. The chain couples TRBV28 to TRBJ2-5, with 7 nucleotides matching TRBD1. V dropped 2 bases and J dropped 2; count of bases not matched to a gene: 5. The germline gives CDR1 MDHEN, CDR2 SYDVKM. This CDR3 comprises 15 residues. The CDR3 DNA is TGTGCCAGCAGTTTAGGGGGACAGAGACAAGAGACCCAGTACTTC. Protein product: CASSLGGQRQETQYF.